This T cell receptor beta chain came from a study of blood T cell repertoires in COVID-19 (TCRdb year 2020). Background for the entire study: Samples from collaborators originated in the United States, Italy and Spain and spanned both the acute and convalescent phases of COVID-19. The material from the prospective study consisted of cDNA or gDNA derived from T cells, B-cell-depleted T cells, or PBMCs. Subjects who had been exposed to COVID-19, were actively infected with it, or had recovered from it provided the deeply sampled blood TCRbeta repertoires that made up the dataset. The repertoires were released in a freely available public database meant as a resource for research on the immune response to SARS-CoV-2. The samples were drawn from two sources: the first 160 participants of the ongoing ImmuneRACE study, and 950 to 1,500 subjects contributed by 6 global collaborators. Nearly every sample came with metadata listing a de-identified subject ID, COVID-19 status, age in years and sex. Where available, HLA class I and class II types were obtained from metadata supplied by the sample provider rather than from assay-based typing.

Whole blood was collected in K2EDTA tubes by collaborating institutions according to the institutions' own protocols. For TCRbeta analysis, collaborators shipped samples as frozen whole blood, isolated PBMCs, or DNA extracted from either of those sample types. The immunoSEQ Assay, a bias-controlled multiplex PCR, was used to amplify TCRbeta CDR3 regions from genomic DNA. The paper's processing steps were these. The number of nucleated cells in each sample was estimated by amplification of reference gene primers within the assay. Sequence reads were collapsed and filtered to measure the absolute abundance of every unique TCRbeta CDR3 rearrangement. For each sample, productive Simpson clonality was calculated by taking the square root of Simpson's diversity index across productive rearrangements. The clones in this table, taken by TCRdb from immuneACCESS, are in-frame only. Not every clone is retained; where verified, under half of the shortfall comes from an unresolved V gene, and the cause of the rest is unknown. V, J and clone size reflect that table, while D and trimming were determined from the DNA. The sample contains about 70,000 clones, roughly 80% of them found a single time. The ten largest account for more than 9% of the sample.

General study outcomes and caveats: How much clinical and demographic metadata was included differed by source and by participant, and the metadata was provided uncurated.

V sheds 0 bases and J sheds 1 base, leaving 4 bases between their ends. Sequences SGHNT (CDR1) and YYREEE (CDR2) are obtained from the germline V gene (reference sequence). From its cysteine to its phenylalanine, the CDR3 spans 13 amino acids. Solely the CDR3 DNA is kept, with 39 bases framed from the first base. A few counts support this clone. Its antigen target is currently unknown. No base-level quality is on record; no much larger clone is a single base apart. Sequencing used peripheral blood. The rearranged chain carries TRBV5-4 and TRBJ1-1, with the D segment identity uncertain. The receptor was derived from a human donor in a cohort sampled during active COVID-19. The DNA sequence reads TGTGCCAGCAGCTTGGCAGAGAACACTGAAGCTTTCTTT. Protein translation: CASSLAENTEAFF.